This TCR beta chain was recovered during a study of siplizumab effects on memory and regulatory T cells. A note on this clone: No antigen is known for it.

Per-sample assaying covered around 10^5 TCR templates. Sequencing used immunoSEQ multiplex PCR; TCRdb keeps in-frame clones, though not all of them. Of 50,000 or so clones in the sample, roughly 84% were seen once. General study points: Suppressive activity of Tregs proliferating in siplizumab cultures remained unconfirmed. Naive T cell populations appeared to exhibit greater diversity than memory cells and appeared to be major alloresponse contributors.

Unstimulated naive, memory, effector memory and TEMRA subsets from three donor pairs underwent sequencing. The sequenced sample consisted of naive CD8+ T cells sorted from blood. The TCR originated in a human donor in good health.

CDR3 sequence: CASIWTSAYNEQFF. The CDR3 DNA reads as TGTGCCTCAATTTGGACTAGCGCCTACAATGAGCAGTTCTTC. The V call is TRBV2, the J call TRBJ2-1; 9 positions agree with TRBD2. Per germline, CDR1 SNHLY and CDR2 FYNNEI. V lost 11 bases and J lost 2; bases outside the gene matches: 7. The CDR3 has 14 residues.